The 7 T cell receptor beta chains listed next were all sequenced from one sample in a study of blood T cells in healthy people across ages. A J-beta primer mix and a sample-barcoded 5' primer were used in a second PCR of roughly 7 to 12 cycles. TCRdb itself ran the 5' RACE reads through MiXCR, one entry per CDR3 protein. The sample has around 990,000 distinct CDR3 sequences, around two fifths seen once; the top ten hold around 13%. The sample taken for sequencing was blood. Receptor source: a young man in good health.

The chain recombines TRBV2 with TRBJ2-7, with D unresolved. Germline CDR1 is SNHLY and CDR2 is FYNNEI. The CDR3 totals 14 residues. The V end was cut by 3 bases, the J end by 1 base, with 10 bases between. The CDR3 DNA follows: TGTGCCAGCAGTGACGGGCAGACATCCTACGAGCAGTACTTC. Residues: CASSDGQTSYEQYF.

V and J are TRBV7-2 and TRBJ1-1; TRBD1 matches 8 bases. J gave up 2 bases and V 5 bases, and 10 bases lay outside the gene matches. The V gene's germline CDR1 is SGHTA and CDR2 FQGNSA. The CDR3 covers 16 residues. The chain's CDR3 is CASSPDGDRLNTEAFF. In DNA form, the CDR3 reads TGTGCCAGCAGCCCAGACGGGGACAGGCTAAACACTGAAGCTTTCTTT.

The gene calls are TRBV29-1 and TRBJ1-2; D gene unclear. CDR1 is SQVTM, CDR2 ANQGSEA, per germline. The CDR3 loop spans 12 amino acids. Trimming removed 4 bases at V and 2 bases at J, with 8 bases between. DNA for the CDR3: TGCAGCGTTGTTTACGGAAACTATGGCTACACCTTC. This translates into CSVVYGNYGYTF. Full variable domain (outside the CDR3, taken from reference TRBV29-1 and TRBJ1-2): SAVISQKPSRDICQRGTSLTIQCQVDSQVTMMFWYRQQPGQSLTLIATANQGSEATYESGFVIDKFPISRPNLTFSTLTVSNMSPEDSSIYLCSVVYGNYGYTFGSGTRLTVV.

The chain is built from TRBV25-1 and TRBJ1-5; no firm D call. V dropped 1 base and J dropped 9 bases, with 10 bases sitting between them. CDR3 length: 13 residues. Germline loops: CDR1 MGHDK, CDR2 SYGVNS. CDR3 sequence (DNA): TGTGCCAGCAGTGAATCCGACGGGAGGCCCCAGCATTTT. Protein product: CASSESDGRPQHF.

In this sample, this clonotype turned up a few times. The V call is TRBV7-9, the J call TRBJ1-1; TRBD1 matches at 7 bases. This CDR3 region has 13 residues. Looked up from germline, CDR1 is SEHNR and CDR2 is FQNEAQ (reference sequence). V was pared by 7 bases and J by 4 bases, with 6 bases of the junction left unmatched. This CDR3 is CASIRGSGTEAFF. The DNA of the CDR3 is TGTGCCAGCATCAGGGGGTCGGGCACTGAAGCTTTCTTT. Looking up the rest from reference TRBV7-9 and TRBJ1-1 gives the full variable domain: DTGVSQNPRHKITKRGQNVTFRCDPISEHNRLYWYRQTLGQGPEFLTYFQNEAQLEKSRLLSDRFSAERPKGSFSTLEIQRTEQGDSAMYLCASIRGSGTEAFFGQGTRLTVV.

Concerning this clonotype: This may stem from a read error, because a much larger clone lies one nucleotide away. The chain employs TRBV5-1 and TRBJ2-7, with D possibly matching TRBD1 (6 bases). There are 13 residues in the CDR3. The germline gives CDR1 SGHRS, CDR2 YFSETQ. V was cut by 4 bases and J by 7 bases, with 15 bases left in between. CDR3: CASSRNRANEQYF. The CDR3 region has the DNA TGCGCCAGCAGCCGAAACAGGGCCAATGAGCAGTACTTC. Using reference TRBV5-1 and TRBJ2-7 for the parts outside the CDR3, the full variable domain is KAGVTQTPRYLIKTRGQQVTLSCSPISGHRSVSWYQQTPGQGLQFLFEYFSETQRNKGNFPGRFSGRQFSNSRSEMNVSTLELGDSALYLCASSRNRANEQYFGPGTRLTVT.

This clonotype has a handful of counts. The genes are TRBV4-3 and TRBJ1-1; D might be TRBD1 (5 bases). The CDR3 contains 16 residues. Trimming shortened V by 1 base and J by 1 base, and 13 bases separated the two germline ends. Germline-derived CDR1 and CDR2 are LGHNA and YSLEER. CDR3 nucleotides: TGCGCCAGCAGCCAAGTGTGGGGCCCGGAGAACACTGAAGCTTTCTTT. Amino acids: CASSQVWGPENTEAFF.